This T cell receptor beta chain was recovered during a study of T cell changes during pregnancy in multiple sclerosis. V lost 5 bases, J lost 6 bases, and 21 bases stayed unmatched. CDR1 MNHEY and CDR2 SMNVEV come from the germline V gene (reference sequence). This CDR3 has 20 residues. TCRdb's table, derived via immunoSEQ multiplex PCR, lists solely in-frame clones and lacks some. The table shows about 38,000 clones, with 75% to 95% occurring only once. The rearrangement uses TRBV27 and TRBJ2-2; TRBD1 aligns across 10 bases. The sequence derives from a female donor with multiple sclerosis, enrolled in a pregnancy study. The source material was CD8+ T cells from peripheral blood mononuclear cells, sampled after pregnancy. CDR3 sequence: CASSLFRDRGTGGGAGELFF. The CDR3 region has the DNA TGTGCCAGCAGTCTATTCCGGGACAGGGGAACGGGAGGAGGGGCCGGGGAGCTGTTTTTT.